The clone carrying this T cell receptor (beta chain) was seen a few times. Antigen unknown. The source of the sample is a study of T cells after yellow fever vaccination. About the research overall: Any fraction with a low cell number was prepared using SMART-Seq v4 Ultra Low Input. Study-level points and caveats: Clonotypes appearing in both CD4 and CD8 compartments existed, and their share was small.

In making TCR cDNA, 5'RACE template switching added a universal primer site and UMIs to it. TCRdb redid the calling of the 5' RACE reads with MiXCR, one entry per CDR3 protein. The data show some 500,000 distinct CDR3 sequences, with roughly 14% seen just once and over 12% held by the top ten. Per germline, CDR1 GTSNPN and CDR2 SVGIG (reference sequence). Trimming removed 3 bases from V and 4 bases from J, with 10 bases in between. The CDR3 loop spans 12 amino acids. This receptor was obtained from a man in his thirties or forties who received the YFV17D yellow fever vaccine. The chain uses TRBV30 and TRBJ2-7; a weak D match, TRBD1 (6 bases). The input for sequencing was PBMCs, taken on the day of the yellow fever booster vaccination. The CDR3 nucleotides read TGTGCCTGGAGCAGGGGTGTATACGAGCAGTACTTC. Protein: CAWSRGVYEQYF. Supplemented by reference TRBV30 and TRBJ2-7, the full variable domain reads SQTIHQWPATLVQPVGSPLSLECTVEGTSNPNLYWYRQAAGRGLQLLFYSVGIGQISSEVPQNLSASRPQDRQFILSSKKLLLSDSGFYLCAWSRGVYEQYFGPGTRLTVT.